This passage covers 27 T cell receptor beta chains from one sample sequenced in a study of blood T cell repertoires in COVID-19. Method: immunoSEQ multiplex PCR; TCRdb's copy keeps in-frame clones and lacks some. Counted here are over 200,000 clones, approximately 91% occurring once; the ten biggest clones make up about 1.2%. The specimen was PBMCs or T cells enriched from blood (not recorded which). The receptors originated from a human donor in a cohort exposed to, infected with or recovered from COVID-19 (not recorded which). The donor label of this sample is uncertain.

The chain uses TRBV4-1 and TRBJ2-3, with 8 nucleotides matching TRBD1. With 0 bases clipped from V and 2 bases from J, the junction kept 7 bases outside the gene matches. Germline loops: CDR1 MGHRA, CDR2 YSYEKL. The CDR3 runs to 17 residues. The CDR3 sequence is CASSQDPGGSDTDTQYF. CDR3 nucleotides: TGCGCCAGCAGCCAAGACCCAGGGGGCAGTGACACAGATACGCAGTATTTT.

The V and J genes are TRBV4-2 and TRBJ2-6; 10 bases agree with TRBD2. The CDR3 is 18 residues long. CDR1 is LGHNA, CDR2 YNFKEQ, per germline. Unmatched junction bases numbered 5, after V lost 1 base and J lost 2 bases. CDR3 nucleotide sequence: TGTGCCAGCAGCCAAGGAAGCGGGGGGGCTACTGGGGCCAACGTCCTGACTTTC. Residues: CASSQGSGGATGANVLTF.

The chain carries TRBV19 and TRBJ2-5; D perhaps matches TRBD2 (5 bases). Germline V gene lookup returns CDR1 LNHDA and CDR2 SQIVND (reference sequence). The CDR3 contains 13 residues. Deletions cut 3 bases from V and 5 bases from J, with 10 bases between. The CDR3 loop reads CASSMGDGETQYF. CDR3 DNA sequence: TGTGCCAGTAGTATGGGAGACGGGGAGACCCAGTACTTC.

The chain employs TRBV4-2 and TRBJ1-4, with D possibly being TRBD1 (5 bases). With 1 base removed from V and 8 bases from J, the gap between germline ends came to 11 bases. Germline CDR1 and CDR2: LGHNA and YNFKEQ. This CDR3 has 14 residues. CDR3 sequence (DNA): TGTGCCAGCAGCCAAGCGGCAGGGAACGAAAAACTGTTTTTT. It translates to CASSQAAGNEKLFF.

The rearrangement links TRBV4-3 to TRBJ1-2, with 11 positions matching TRBD1. Germline V CDR1 and CDR2: LGHNA, YSLEER. The length of the CDR3 is 16 residues. Losses at the gene ends were 3 bases for V and 4 bases for J; bases not matched to a gene: 7. Written as DNA, the CDR3 is TGCGCCAGCAGCCAGGCCGGGACAGGGGGGATCTATGGCTACACCTTC. Translation: CASSQAGTGGIYGYTF.

The chain uses TRBV6-4 and TRBJ2-2, with 8 bases matching TRBD2. Germline CDR1 reads MRHNA; CDR2 reads SNTAGT. The CDR3 is 17 amino acids. The V gene end was trimmed by 2 bases and the J gene end by 1 base; junction bases not matched to a gene: 6. As DNA, the CDR3 is TGTGCCAGCAGTGACACTTCCCGGGGGGGGAACACCGGGGAGCTGTTTTTT. It yields the protein CASSDTSRGGNTGELFF.

The chain has TRBV4-2 and TRBJ2-2; D perhaps matches TRBD2 (5 bases). CDR1 and CDR2 (germline): LGHNA, YNFKEQ. The length of the CDR3 is 16 residues. V lost 1 base and J lost 5, with 14 bases in between. CDR3 coding DNA: TGTGCCAGCAGCCAAGCTACTACTAGTGGTACCGGGGAGCTGTTTTTT. Translating gives CASSQATTSGTGELFF.

This clone was counted once. As DNA, the CDR3 is TGCAGTGCTAGCAGTTCCAATGAGCAGTTCTTC. Its protein is CSASSSNEQFF. The rearrangement links TRBV20-1 to TRBJ2-1; unclear D gene. Germline V gene lookup returns CDR1 DFQATT and CDR2 SNEGSKA (reference sequence). There are 11 residues in the CDR3. V gave up 3 bases and J gave up 6 bases, with 6 bases separating them.

Here the CDR3 reads CASTLDRLEGYTF. In DNA form, the CDR3 reads TGTGCCAGCACCTTAGACCGTCTGGAGGGCTACACCTTC. The chain has TRBV6-5 and TRBJ1-2; D call uncertain. Germline CDR1 is MNHEY and CDR2 is SVGAGI. Between the trimmed V and J ends, which lost 7 bases and 8 bases, there was a span of 17 bases. This CDR3 is 13 amino acids long.

The chain uses TRBV4-1 and TRBJ2-1, with a tentative D call TRBD2 (6 bases). The CDR3 totals 14 residues. Germline V gene sequence: CDR1 MGHRA, CDR2 YSYEKL. The V and J ends lost 4 bases and 6 bases respectively, with 13 bases between them. The CDR3, as DNA: TGCGCCAGCAGCCTACCGACTAGGAGCAATGAGCAGTTCTTC. Translating it yields CASSLPTRSNEQFF.

The gene calls are TRBV29-1 and TRBJ2-3; TRBD2 matches at 7 bases. The ends lost 1 base at V and 5 bases at J; junction bases unmatched: 0. Germline assignment: CDR1 SQVTM and CDR2 ANQGSEA. This CDR3 is built from 12 residues. CDR3 amino acids: CSVEGGGDTQYF. CDR3 nucleotide sequence: TGCAGCGTTGAAGGGGGGGGAGATACGCAGTATTTT.

V and J are TRBV9 and TRBJ2-2; possibly TRBD2 for D (7 bases). CDR1 SGDLS and CDR2 YYNGEE come from the germline V gene. The CDR3 runs to 15 residues. V was shortened by 6 bases and J by 4 bases, with 16 bases between the two germline ends. The CDR3 region has the DNA TGTGCCAGCACCAATAGGGGGGGACCCACCGGGGAGCTGTTTTTT. Translated, it gives CASTNRGGPTGELFF.

V and J are TRBV2 and TRBJ1-6; D is ambiguous. This CDR3 contains 14 residues. Trimming shortened V by 6 bases and J by 6 bases, and 12 bases separated the two germline ends. Per germline, CDR1 SNHLY and CDR2 FYNNEI. The CDR3 DNA reads TGTGCCAGCAGGACGAAGGGAGGTAATTCACCCCTCCACTTT. Translated: CASRTKGGNSPLHF. The full variable domain, with the rest looked up from reference TRBV2 and TRBJ1-6, is EPEVTQTPSHQVTQMGQEVILRCVPISNHLYFYWYRQILGQKVEFLVSFYNNEISEKSEIFDDQFSVERPDGSNFTLKIRSTKLEDSAMYFCASRTKGGNSPLHFGNGTRLTVT.

The chain combines TRBV2 with TRBJ1-5; 7 bases agree with TRBD1. The ends lost 6 bases at V and 0 bases at J; junction bases unmatched: 2. This CDR3 has 14 residues. Germline assignment: CDR1 SNHLY and CDR2 FYNNEI. In nucleotides, the CDR3 is TGTGCCAGCAGGGGACAGACTAGCAATCAGCCCCAGCATTTT. Amino acid sequence: CASRGQTSNQPQHF.

The chain employs TRBV5-5 and TRBJ1-2, with 7 bases that match TRBD1. Germline lookup yields CDR1 SGHKS and CDR2 YYEKEE (reference sequence). V dropped 4 bases and J dropped 12; count of bases not matched to a gene: 9. The CDR3 length is 12 residues. As DNA, the CDR3 is TGTGCCAGCAGCCCCCTCGGGGACAGCAACACCTTC. Translating gives CASSPLGDSNTF.

This clone turned up a few times. The same CDR3 also results from other DNA sequences found in this sample. The chain carries TRBV30 and TRBJ1-5; D uncertain. The CDR3 extends over 13 amino acids. Germline lookup yields CDR1 GTSNPN and CDR2 SVGIG (reference sequence). V lost 1 base and J lost 0, with 4 bases in between. The CDR3 sequence: CAWSGGSNQPQHF. The CDR3 region has the DNA TGTGCCTGGAGTGGAGGTAGCAATCAGCCCCAGCATTTT.

The J gene is TRBJ2-7, the V gene TRBV5-1; 9 positions match TRBD1. J was trimmed by 4 bases and V by 7 bases; bases with no gene match: 9. The CDR3 is 14 residues long. Germline-derived CDR1 and CDR2 are SGHRS and YFSETQ. The CDR3 nucleotides read TGCGCCAGCCAATCCGGGACAGGGTTATACGAGCAGTACTTC. Translated, it gives CASQSGTGLYEQYF.

The CDR3 region is CATSGQGARTGELFF. In nucleotides, the CDR3 is TGTGCCACCAGTGGGCAGGGGGCGCGGACCGGGGAGCTGTTTTTT. This chain links TRBV24-1 with TRBJ2-2; 8 bases agree with TRBD1. CDR1 is KGHDR, CDR2 SFDVKD, per germline. CDR3 size: 15 residues. The V segment lost 5 bases and the J segment 5 bases; nucleotides outside the gene matches: 6.

The J gene is TRBJ2-4, the V gene TRBV5-5, with TRBD2 matching 8 bases. This CDR3 spans 14 amino acids. CDR1 and CDR2 from the germline V gene are SGHKS and YYEKEE (reference sequence). V lost 0 bases, J lost 7 bases, and 3 bases stayed unmatched. As DNA, the CDR3 is TGTGCCAGCAGCTTGGGACTAGCGAGGAACATTCAGTACTTC. Its protein is CASSLGLARNIQYF. The whole variable domain, remainder taken from reference TRBV5-5 and TRBJ2-4, is DAGVTQSPTHLIKTRGQQVTLRCSPISGHKSVSWYQQVLGQGPQFIFQYYEKEERGRGNFPDRFSARQFPNYSSELNVNALLLGDSALYLCASSLGLARNIQYFGAGTRLSVL.

This clone appeared a single time. The chain joins TRBV29-1 to TRBJ2-7, with TRBD2 matching over 10 bases. The CDR3 extends over 14 amino acids. J gave up 2 bases and V 4 bases, and 5 bases lay outside the gene matches. CDR1 and CDR2 from the germline V gene are SQVTM and ANQGSEA. The CDR3 sequence is CSVGPSGGPYEQYF. The CDR3 DNA is TGCAGCGTTGGGCCTAGCGGGGGTCCCTACGAGCAGTACTTC.

V usage is TRBV6-4 and J usage is TRBJ1-6; TRBD1 matches at 10 bases. This CDR3 contains 14 residues. Losses at the gene ends were 5 bases for V and 7 bases for J; bases not matched to a gene: 2. CDR1 is MRHNA and CDR2 is SNTAGT in the germline V gene. CDR3 nucleotides: TGTGCCAGCAGTCGGGGACAGGGGAATTCACCCCTCCACTTT. The encoded protein is CASSRGQGNSPLHF.

The rearrangement joins TRBV11-3 to TRBJ2-7; D is unresolved. V lost 1 base and J lost 6, with 10 bases in between. Germline assignment: CDR1 SGHNT and CDR2 YENEEA. The CDR3 contains 13 residues. The CDR3 loop is CASSLGARGEQYF. Written as DNA, the CDR3 is TGTGCCAGCAGCTTAGGAGCCAGAGGCGAGCAGTACTTC. The full variable domain, in which reference TRBV11-3 and TRBJ2-7 provide the parts outside the CDR3, is EAGVVQSPRYKIIEKKQPVAFWCNPISGHNTLYWYLQNLGQGPELLIRYENEEAVDDSQLPKDRFSAERLKGVDSTLKIQPAELGDSAVYLCASSLGARGEQYFGPGTRLTVT.

The sample holds one count of this clone. The chain carries TRBV19 and TRBJ1-1; no firm D call. Germline assignment: CDR1 LNHDA and CDR2 SQIVND (reference sequence). V was clipped by 6 bases and J by 11 bases, with 13 bases between them. This CDR3 spans 11 amino acids. The CDR3 loop is CASRDGIGAFF. The CDR3 bases are TGTGCCAGTAGGGACGGGATAGGGGCTTTCTTT. The full variable domain, completed using reference TRBV19 and TRBJ1-1, is DGGITQSPKYLFRKEGQNVTLSCEQNLNHDAMYWYRQDPGQGLRLIYYSQIVNDFQKGDIAEGYSVSREKKESFPLTVTSAQKNPTAFYLCASRDGIGAFFGQGTRLTVV.

The rearrangement uses TRBV5-1 and TRBJ2-7, with 10 bases that match TRBD1. This CDR3 has 16 amino acids. The J segment lost 3 bases and the V segment lost 0 bases, leaving 6 bases of the junction unmatched. The germline V gene encodes CDR1 SGHRS and CDR2 YFSETQ. The CDR3 nucleotides are TGCGCCAGCAGCTTGGGGTCGGACAGGGGGTACTACGAGCAGTACTTC. Residues: CASSLGSDRGYYEQYF.

In the case of this clone: The identical CDR3 is also encoded by other nucleotide sequences in the sample. The chain combines TRBV27 with TRBJ2-7; D perhaps matches TRBD2 (6 bases). CDR1 and CDR2 from the germline V gene are MNHEY and SMNVEV (reference sequence). The ends were cut back, 2 bases at V and 1 base at J, with 6 bases in the middle. The CDR3 is made up of 13 amino acids. The CDR3 bases are TGTGCCAGCAGTTTAGGAGGGTCCTACGAGCAGTACTTC. Translated: CASSLGGSYEQYF.

The rearrangement joins TRBV19 to TRBJ1-2, with TRBD1 as a possible D gene (6 bases). CDR1 and CDR2 from the germline V gene are LNHDA and SQIVND (reference sequence). Trimming left V 3 bases short and J 10 bases short, with 12 bases between. The CDR3 has 12 residues. Here the CDR3 reads CASSMVQGLYTF. The CDR3 bases are TGTGCCAGTAGTATGGTTCAGGGGCTCTACACCTTC.

V usage is TRBV24-1 and J usage is TRBJ1-1; 8 bases map to TRBD1. CDR1 and CDR2 from the germline V gene are KGHDR and SFDVKD. V gave up 5 bases and J gave up 7 bases; unmatched junction bases: 5. The CDR3 is 13 amino acids. Here the CDR3 DNA reads TGTGCCACCAGTGTGGGACAGGACCATGAAGCTTTCTTT. As protein: CATSVGQDHEAFF.